Listed below are T cell receptor beta chains from one sample, sequenced in a study of blood T cell repertoires in COVID-19. Data came from immunoSEQ multiplex PCR; TCRdb stores just in-frame clones and leaves some out. The sample records just under 45,000 clones, approximately 88% being singletons. Sequencing was carried out using peripheral blood. The receptor set was obtained from a middle-aged woman with acute or convalescent COVID-19. Each CDR3 is given with its conserved first and last residue. The order of the fields is V gene, CDR3 protein.

>TRBV5-6
CASSLWDRAYEQYF
>TRBV30
CAWSLARREAFF
>TRBV5-1
CASSPGTVTYEQYF
>TRBV9
CASSVSQETRNTIYF
>TRBV12-3/TRBV12-4
CASRQGYNEQFF
>TRBV6-6
CASSPRGDEQFF
>TRBV19
CATVDSPTTLYGYTF
>TRBV7-2
CASCRGQGASSYNSPLHF
>TRBV27
CASSLAGVNSPLHF
>TRBV27
CASSTHRGLRTDTQYF
>TRBV18
CASSPPDSYEKLFF
>TRBV6-1
CASRNSGGGLFF
>TRBV10-3
CAISEWGGRGTEAFF
>TRBV7-9
CASSLSLGVGTDRNNKYF
>TRBV12-3/TRBV12-4
CASSLDRLDGYTF
>TRBV7-3
CASSRSAGDYGYTF
>TRBV29-1
CSVEDGRHTGELFF
>TRBV5-1
CASSLSGIYGYTF